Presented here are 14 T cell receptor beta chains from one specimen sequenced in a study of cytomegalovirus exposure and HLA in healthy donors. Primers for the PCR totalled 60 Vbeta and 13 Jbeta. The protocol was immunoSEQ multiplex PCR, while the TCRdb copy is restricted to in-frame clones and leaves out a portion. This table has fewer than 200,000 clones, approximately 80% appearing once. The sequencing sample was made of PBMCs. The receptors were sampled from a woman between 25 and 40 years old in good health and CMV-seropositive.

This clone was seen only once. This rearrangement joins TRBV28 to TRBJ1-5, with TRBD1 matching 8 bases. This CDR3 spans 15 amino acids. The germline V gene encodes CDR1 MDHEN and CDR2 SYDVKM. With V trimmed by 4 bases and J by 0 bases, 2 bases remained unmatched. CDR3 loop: CASSYGTGSNQPQHF. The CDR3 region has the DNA TGTGCCAGCAGTTACGGGACAGGTAGCAATCAGCCCCAGCATTTT.

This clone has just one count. The CDR3 spells CASSPPSRGAGTDTQYF. The CDR3 nucleotides read TGTGCCAGCTCACCACCTTCGCGGGGGGCTGGCACAGATACGCAGTATTTT. The rearrangement links TRBV18 to TRBJ2-3; 8 bases agree with TRBD2. Germline V CDR1 and CDR2: KGHSH, LQKENI. The V and J ends lost 0 bases and 1 base, in that order; junction bases with no gene match: 6. There are 17 residues in the CDR3. Complete variable domain (other parts from reference TRBV18 and TRBJ2-3): NAGVMQNPRHLVRRRGQEARLRCSPMKGHSHVYWYRQLPEEGLKFMVYLQKENIIDESGMPKERFSAEFPKEGPSILRIQQVVRGDSAAYFCASSPPSRGAGTDTQYFGPGTRLTVL.

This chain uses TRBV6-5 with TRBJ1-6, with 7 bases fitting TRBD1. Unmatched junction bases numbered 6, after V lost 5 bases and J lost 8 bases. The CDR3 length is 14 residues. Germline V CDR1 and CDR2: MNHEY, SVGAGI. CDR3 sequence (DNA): TGTGCCAGCAGTCTACGGGGACAGCATTCACCCCTCCACTTT. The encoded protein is CASSLRGQHSPLHF.

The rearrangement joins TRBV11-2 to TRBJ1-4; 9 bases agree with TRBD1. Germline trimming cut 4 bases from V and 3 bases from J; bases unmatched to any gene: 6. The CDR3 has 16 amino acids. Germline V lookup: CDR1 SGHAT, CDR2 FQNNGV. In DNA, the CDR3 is TGTGCCAGCAGCTCCGTTCGGACAGGGGCTAATGAAAAACTGTTTTTT. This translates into CASSSVRTGANEKLFF.

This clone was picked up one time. CDR3 loop: CASSWTAGDSYEQYF. The CDR3 DNA follows: TGTGCCAGCAGCTGGACAGCGGGGGACTCCTACGAGCAGTACTTC. This sequence joins TRBV7-3 and TRBJ2-7, with 8 bases identical to TRBD2. With 4 bases clipped from V and 0 bases from J, the junction kept 5 bases outside the gene matches. Germline V gene lookup returns CDR1 SGHTA and CDR2 FQGTGA. This CDR3 is built from 15 residues.

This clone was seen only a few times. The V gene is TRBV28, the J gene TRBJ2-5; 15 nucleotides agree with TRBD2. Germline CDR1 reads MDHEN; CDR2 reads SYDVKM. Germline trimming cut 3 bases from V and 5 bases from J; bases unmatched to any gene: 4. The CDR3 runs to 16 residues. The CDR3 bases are TGTGCCAGCAGTTTCGGACTAGCGGGGGGGAGCGAGACCCAGTACTTC. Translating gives CASSFGLAGGSETQYF.

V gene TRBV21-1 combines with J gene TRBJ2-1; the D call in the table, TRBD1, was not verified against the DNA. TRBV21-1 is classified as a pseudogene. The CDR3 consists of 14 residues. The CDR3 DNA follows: TGTGCCAGCAATACCGGGACAGTATACAATGAGCAGTTCTTC. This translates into CASNTGTVYNEQFF.

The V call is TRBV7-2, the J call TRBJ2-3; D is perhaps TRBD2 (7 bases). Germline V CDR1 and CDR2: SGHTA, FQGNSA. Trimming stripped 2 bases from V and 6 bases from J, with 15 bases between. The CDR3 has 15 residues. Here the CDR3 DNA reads TGTGCCAGCAGCTTATGGGGGGGGGCGTTGGATACGCAGTATTTT. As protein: CASSLWGGALDTQYF.

CDR3 region: CAWKGGSRNTEAFF. In DNA, the CDR3 is TGTGCCTGGAAAGGGGGCAGCCGGAACACTGAAGCTTTCTTT. This rearrangement joins TRBV30 to TRBJ1-1; 7 bases fit TRBD1. This CDR3 comprises 14 residues. V gave up 4 bases and J gave up 1 base; unmatched junction bases: 6. CDR1 and CDR2 (germline): GTSNPN, SVGIG (reference sequence).

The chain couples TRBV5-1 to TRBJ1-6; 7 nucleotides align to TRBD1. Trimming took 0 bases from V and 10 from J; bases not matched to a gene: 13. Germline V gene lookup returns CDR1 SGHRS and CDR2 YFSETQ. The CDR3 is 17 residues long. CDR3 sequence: CASSLVVGDAGGSPLHF. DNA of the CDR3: TGCGCCAGCAGCTTGGTCGTTGGGGACGCAGGGGGATCACCCCTCCACTTT.

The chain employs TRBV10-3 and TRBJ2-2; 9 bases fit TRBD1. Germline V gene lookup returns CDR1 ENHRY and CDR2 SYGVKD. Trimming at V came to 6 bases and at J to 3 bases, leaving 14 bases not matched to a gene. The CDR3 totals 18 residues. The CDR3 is CAISWGTGGVYDTGELFF. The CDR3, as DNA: TGTGCCATCAGCTGGGGTACAGGGGGCGTTTATGACACCGGGGAGCTGTTTTTT.

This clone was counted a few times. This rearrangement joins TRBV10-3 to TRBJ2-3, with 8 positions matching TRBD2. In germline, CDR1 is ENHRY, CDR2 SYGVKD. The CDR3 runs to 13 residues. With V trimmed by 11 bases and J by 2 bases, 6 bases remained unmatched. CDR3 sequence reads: CASGGGNTDTQYF. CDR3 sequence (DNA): TGTGCCTCCGGGGGGGGAAACACAGATACGCAGTATTTT.

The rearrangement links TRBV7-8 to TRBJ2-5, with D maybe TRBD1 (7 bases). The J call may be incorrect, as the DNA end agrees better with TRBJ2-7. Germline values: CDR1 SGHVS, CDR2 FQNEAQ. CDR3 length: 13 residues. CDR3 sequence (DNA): TGTGCCAGCAGCCGAGGAGGGGGCGACGAGCAGTACTTC. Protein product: CASSRGGGDEQYF.

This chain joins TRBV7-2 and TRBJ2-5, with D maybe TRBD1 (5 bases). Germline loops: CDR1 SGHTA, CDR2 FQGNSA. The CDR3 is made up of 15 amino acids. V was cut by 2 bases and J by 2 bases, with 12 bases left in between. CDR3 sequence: CASSLTGSEQETQYF. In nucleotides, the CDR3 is TGTGCCAGCAGCTTAACAGGATCGGAACAAGAGACCCAGTACTTC.